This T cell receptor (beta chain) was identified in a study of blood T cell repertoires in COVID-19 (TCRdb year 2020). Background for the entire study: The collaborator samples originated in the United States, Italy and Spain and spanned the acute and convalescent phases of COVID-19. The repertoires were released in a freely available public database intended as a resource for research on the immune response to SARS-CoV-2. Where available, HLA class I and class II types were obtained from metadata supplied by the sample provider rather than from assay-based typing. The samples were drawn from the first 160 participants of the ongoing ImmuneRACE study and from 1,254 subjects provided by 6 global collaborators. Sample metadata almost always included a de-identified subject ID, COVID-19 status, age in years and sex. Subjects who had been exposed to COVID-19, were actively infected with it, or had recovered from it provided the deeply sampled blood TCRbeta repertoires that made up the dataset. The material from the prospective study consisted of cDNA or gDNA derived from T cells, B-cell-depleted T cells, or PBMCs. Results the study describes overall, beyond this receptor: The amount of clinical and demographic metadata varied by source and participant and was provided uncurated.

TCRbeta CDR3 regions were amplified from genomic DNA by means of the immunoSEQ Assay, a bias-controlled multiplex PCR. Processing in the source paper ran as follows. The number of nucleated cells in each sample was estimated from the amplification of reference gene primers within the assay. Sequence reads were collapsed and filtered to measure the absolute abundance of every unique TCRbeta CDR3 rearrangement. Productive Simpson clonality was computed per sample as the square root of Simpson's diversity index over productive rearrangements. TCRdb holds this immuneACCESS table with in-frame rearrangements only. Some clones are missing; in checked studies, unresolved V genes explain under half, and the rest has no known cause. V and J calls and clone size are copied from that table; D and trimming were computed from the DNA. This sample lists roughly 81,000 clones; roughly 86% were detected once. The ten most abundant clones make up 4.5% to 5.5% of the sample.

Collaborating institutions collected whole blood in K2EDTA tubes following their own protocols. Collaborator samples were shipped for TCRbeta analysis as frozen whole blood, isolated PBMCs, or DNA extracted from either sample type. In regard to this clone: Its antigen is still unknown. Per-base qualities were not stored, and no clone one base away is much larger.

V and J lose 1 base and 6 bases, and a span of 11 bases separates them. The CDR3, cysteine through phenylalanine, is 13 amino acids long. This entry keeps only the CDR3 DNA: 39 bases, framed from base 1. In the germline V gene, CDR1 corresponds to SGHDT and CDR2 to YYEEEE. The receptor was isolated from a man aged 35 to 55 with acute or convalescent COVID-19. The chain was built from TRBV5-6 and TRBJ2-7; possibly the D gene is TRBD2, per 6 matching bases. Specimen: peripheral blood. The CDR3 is CASSLNNGGEQYF. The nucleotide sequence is TGTGCCAGCAGCTTGAACAACGGGGGCGAGCAGTACTTC.